This T cell receptor (beta chain) is from a study of cytomegalovirus exposure and HLA in healthy donors. Across the whole study: There were approximately 400 genotyped donors. Of these, roughly 80% fell in the genetic ancestry cluster associated with self-reported Caucasian donors.

V was shortened by 0 bases and J by 8 bases, with 15 bases between the two germline ends. This CDR3 comprises 15 residues. The germline V gene encodes CDR1 SGDLS and CDR2 YYNGEE. Each donor was healthy, and each was a bone marrow donor. PCR was performed using 60 Vbeta and 13 Jbeta primers. Here immunoSEQ multiplex PCR was the method, and the copy in TCRdb shows in-frame clones only, minus some. Its table records about 160,000 clones. Of note for this clone: Its specificity is not known.

Study results and caveats: CMV antigen specificity of a few CMV-associated chains was confirmed in vitro. Later, an analysis found that common viral pathogens appeared to be linked with several of the most significant clusters.

Sequenced: PBMCs. This sequence originates from a woman aged 55-70 years in good health and CMV-seronegative. This sequence joins TRBV9 and TRBJ2-1, with D tentatively TRBD1 (5 bases). Written as DNA, the CDR3 is TGTGCCAGCAGCGTAGATCGGGCAGGGATCGATGAGCAGTTCTTC. This sequence encodes CASSVDRAGIDEQFF.